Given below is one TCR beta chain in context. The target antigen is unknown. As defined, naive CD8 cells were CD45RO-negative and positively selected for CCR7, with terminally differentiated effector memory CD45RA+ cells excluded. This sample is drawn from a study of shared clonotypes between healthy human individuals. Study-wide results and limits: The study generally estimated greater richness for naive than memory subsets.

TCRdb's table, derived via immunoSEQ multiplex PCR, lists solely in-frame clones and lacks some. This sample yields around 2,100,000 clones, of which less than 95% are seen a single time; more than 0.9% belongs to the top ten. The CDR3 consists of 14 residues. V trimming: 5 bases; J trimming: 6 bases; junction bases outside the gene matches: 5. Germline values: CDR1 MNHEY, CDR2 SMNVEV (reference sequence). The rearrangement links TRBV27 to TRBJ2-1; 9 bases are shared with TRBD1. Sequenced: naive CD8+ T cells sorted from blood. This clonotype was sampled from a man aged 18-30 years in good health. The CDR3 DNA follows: TGTGCCAGCAGTCCAACGACAGGGGGCAATGAGCAGTTCTTC. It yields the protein CASSPTTGGNEQFF.